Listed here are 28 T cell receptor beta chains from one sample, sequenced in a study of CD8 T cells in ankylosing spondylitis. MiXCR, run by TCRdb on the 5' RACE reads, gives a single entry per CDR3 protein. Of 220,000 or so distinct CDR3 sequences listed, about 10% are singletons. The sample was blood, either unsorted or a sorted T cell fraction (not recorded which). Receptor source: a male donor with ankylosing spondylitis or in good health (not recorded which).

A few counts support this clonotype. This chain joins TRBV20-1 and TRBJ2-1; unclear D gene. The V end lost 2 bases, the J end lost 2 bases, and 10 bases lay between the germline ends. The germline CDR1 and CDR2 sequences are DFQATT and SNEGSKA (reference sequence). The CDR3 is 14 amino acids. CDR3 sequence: CSARRLGPYNEQFF. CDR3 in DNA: TGCAGTGCTAGACGACTGGGCCCCTACAATGAGCAGTTCTTC.

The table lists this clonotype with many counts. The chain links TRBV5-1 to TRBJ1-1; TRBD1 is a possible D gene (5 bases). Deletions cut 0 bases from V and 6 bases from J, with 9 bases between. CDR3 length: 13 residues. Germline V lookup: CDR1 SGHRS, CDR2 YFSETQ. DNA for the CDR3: TGCGCCAGCAGCTTGGAAGGGGCAGCTGAAGCTTTCTTT. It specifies CASSLEGAAEAFF.

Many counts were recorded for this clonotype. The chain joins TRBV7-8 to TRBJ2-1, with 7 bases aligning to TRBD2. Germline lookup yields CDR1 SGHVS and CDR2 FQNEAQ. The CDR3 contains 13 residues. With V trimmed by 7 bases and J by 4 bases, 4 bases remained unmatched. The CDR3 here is CASIGGIYNEQFF. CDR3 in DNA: TGTGCCAGCATCGGGGGGATTTACAATGAGCAGTTCTTC.

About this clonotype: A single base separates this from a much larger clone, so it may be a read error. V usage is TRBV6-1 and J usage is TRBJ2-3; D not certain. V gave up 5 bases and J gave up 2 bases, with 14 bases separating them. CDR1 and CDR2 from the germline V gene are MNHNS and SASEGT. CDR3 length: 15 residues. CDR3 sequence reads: CASSPARQITDTQYF. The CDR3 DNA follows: TGTGCCAGCAGTCCCGCCAGGCAAATCACAGATACGCAGTATTTT.

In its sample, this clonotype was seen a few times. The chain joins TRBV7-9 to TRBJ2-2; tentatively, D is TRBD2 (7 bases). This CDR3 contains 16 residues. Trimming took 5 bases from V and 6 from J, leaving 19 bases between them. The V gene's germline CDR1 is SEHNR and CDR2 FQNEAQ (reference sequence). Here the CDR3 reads CASSALAAGDAGELFF. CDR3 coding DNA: TGTGCCAGCAGCGCCCTAGCGGCAGGGGACGCCGGGGAGCTGTTTTTT. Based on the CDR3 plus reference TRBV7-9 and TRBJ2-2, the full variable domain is DTGVSQNPRHKITKRGQNVTFRCDPISEHNRLYWYRQTLGQGPEFLTYFQNEAQLEKSRLLSDRFSAERPKGSFSTLEIQRTEQGDSAMYLCASSALAAGDAGELFFGEGSRLTVL.

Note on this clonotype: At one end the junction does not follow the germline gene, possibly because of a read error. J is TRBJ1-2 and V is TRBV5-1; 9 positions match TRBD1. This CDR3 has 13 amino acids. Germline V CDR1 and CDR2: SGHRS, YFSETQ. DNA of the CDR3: TGCGCCAGCAGCTTAACTGGGGACAGGGAACGGTCCTTC. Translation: CASSLTGDRERSF.

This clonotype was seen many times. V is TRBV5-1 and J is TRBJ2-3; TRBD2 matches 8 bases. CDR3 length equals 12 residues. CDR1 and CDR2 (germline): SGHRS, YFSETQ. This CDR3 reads CVSGEPTDTQYF. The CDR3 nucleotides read TGCGTTAGCGGGGAACCCACAGATACGCAGTATTTT.

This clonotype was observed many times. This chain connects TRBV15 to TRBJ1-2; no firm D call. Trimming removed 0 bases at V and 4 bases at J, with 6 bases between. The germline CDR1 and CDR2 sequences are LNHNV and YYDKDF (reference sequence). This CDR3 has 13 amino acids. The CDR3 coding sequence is TGTGCCACCAGCAGAGAATCTTCCTATGGCTACACCTTC. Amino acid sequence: CATSRESSYGYTF.

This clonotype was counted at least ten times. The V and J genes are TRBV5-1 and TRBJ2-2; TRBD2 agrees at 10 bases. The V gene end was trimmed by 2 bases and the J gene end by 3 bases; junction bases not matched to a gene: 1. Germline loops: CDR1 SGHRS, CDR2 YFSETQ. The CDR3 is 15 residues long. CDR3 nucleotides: TGCGCCAGCAGCTTACTAGCGGGGCACACCGGGGAGCTGTTTTTT. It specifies CASSLLAGHTGELFF.

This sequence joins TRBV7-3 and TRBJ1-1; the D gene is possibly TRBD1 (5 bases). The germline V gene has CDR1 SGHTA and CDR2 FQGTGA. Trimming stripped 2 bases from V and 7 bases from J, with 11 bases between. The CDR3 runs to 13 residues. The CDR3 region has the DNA TGTGCCAGCAGCTTAGGGGGTCGAGATGAAGCTTTCTTT. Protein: CASSLGGRDEAFF.

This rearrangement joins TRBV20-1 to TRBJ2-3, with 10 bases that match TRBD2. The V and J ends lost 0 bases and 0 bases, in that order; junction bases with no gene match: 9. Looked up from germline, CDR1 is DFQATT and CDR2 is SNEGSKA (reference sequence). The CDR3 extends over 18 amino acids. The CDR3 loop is CSARDRTSGTLSTDTQYF. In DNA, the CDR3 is TGCAGTGCTAGAGATCGGACTAGCGGCACTCTTAGCACAGATACGCAGTATTTT.

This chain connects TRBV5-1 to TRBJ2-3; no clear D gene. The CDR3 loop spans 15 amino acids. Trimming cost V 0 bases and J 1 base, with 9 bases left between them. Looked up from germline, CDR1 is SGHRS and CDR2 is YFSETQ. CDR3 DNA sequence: TGCGCCAGCAGCTTGGGGGCGGATGGCACAGATACGCAGTATTTT. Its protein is CASSLGADGTDTQYF.

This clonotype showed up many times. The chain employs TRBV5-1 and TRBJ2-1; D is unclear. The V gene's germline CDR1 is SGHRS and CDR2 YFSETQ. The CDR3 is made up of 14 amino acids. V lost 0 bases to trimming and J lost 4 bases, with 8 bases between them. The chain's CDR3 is CASSLEGSYNEQFF. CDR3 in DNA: TGCGCCAGCAGCTTGGAGGGCAGTTACAATGAGCAGTTCTTC.

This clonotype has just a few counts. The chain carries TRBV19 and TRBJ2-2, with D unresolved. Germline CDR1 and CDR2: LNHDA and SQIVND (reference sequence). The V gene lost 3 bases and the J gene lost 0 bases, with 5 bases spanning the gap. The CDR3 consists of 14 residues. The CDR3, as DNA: TGTGCCAGTAGTATCAAACCGAACACCGGGGAGCTGTTTTTT. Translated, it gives CASSIKPNTGELFF.

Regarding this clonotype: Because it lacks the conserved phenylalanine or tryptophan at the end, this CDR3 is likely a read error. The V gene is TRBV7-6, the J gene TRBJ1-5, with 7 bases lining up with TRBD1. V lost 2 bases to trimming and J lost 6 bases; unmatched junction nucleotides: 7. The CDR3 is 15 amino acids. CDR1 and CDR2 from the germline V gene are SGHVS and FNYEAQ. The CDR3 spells CASSLNRGEAQPQHS. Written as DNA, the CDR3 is TGTGCCAGCAGCTTAAACAGGGGTGAGGCTCAGCCCCAGCATTCT.

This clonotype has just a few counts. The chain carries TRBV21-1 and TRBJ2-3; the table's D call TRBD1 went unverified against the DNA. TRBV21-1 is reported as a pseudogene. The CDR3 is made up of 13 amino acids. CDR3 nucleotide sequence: TGTGCCAGCAGCGGACAATACACAGATACGCAGTATTTT. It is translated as CASSGQYTDTQYF.

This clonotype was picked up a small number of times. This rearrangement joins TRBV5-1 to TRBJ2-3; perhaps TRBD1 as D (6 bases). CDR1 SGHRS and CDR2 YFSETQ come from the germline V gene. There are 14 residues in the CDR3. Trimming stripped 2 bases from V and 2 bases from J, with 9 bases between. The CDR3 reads CASSLTGTTDTQYF. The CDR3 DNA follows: TGCGCCAGCAGCTTAACAGGGACCACAGATACGCAGTATTTT.

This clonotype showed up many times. CDR3: CSAGDTQYF. CDR3 DNA sequence: TGCAGTGCGGGCGATACGCAGTATTTT. The chain is built from TRBV20-1 and TRBJ2-3; D call uncertain. Trimming removed 6 bases from V and 6 bases from J, with 4 bases in between. Germline CDR1 and CDR2: DFQATT and SNEGSKA (reference sequence). The CDR3 totals 9 residues.

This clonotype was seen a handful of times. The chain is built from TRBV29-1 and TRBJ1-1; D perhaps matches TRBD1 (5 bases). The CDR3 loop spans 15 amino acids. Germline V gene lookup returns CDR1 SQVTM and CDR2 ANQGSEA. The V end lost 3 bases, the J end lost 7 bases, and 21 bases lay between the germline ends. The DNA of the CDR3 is TGCAGCGTTGACAGGGCGGGCCGGCCCCTCGATGAAGCTTTCTTT. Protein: CSVDRAGRPLDEAFF.

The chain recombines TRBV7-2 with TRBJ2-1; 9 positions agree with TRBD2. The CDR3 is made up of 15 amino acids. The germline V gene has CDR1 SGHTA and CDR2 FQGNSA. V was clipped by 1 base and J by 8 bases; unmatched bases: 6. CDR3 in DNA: TGTGCCAGCAGCTTAGGGAGTGCGGGGGGGTATGAGCAGTTCTTC. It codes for CASSLGSAGGYEQFF.

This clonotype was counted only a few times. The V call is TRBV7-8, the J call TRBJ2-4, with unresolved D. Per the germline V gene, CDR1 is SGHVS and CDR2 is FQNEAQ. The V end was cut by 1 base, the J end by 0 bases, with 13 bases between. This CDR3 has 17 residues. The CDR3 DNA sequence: TGTGCCAGCAGCTTAGGAGGCGGAGTTGGAGCCAAAAACATTCAGTACTTC. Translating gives CASSLGGGVGAKNIQYF.

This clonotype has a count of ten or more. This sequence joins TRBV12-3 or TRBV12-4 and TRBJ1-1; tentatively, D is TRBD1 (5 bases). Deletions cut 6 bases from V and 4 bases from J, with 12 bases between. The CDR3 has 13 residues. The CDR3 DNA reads TGTGCCAGCAGCCTATATAGGGGCACTGAAGCTTTCTTT. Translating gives CASSLYRGTEAFF.

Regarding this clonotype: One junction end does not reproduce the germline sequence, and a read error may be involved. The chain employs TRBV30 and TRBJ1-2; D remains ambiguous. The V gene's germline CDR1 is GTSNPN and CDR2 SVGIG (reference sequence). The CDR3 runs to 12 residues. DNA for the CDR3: TGTGCCTGGAGTGTAGGGTACCAAGGCTACCCCTTC. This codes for CAWSVGYQGYPF. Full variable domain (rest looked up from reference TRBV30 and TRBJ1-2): SQTIHQWPATLVQPVGSPLSLECTVEGTSNPNLYWYRQAAGRGLQLLFYSVGIGQISSEVPQNLSASRPQDRQFILSSKKLLLSDSGFYLCAWSVGYQGYPFGSGTRLTVV.

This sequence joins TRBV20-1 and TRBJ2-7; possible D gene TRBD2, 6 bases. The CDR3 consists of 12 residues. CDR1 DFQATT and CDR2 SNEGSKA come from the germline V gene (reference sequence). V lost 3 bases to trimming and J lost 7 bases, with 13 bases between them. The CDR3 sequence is CSASAGGREQYF. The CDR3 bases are TGCAGTGCTAGCGCCGGGGGTAGGGAGCAGTACTTC.

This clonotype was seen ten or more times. CDR3 sequence: CASSQRRGSNTGELFF. The CDR3 DNA follows: TGTGCCAGCAGCCAAAGGAGGGGGTCGAACACCGGGGAGCTGTTTTTT. The rearrangement joins TRBV3-1 to TRBJ2-2, with D perhaps assigned TRBD1 or TRBD2 (6 bases each). V lost 2 bases and J 0 bases, leaving 10 bases between the germline ends. CDR1 and CDR2 from the germline V gene are LGHDT and YNNKEL (reference sequence). This CDR3 has 16 amino acids.

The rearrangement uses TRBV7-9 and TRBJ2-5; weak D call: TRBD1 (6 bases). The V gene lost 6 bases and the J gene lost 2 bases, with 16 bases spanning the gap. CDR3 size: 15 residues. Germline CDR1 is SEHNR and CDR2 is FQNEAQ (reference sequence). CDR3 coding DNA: TGTGCCAGCAGTTACAGGGAAGGGGGACAAGAGACCCAGTACTTC. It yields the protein CASSYREGGQETQYF. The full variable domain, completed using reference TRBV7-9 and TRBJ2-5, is DTGVSQNPRHKITKRGQNVTFRCDPISEHNRLYWYRQTLGQGPEFLTYFQNEAQLEKSRLLSDRFSAERPKGSFSTLEIQRTEQGDSAMYLCASSYREGGQETQYFGPGTRLLVL.

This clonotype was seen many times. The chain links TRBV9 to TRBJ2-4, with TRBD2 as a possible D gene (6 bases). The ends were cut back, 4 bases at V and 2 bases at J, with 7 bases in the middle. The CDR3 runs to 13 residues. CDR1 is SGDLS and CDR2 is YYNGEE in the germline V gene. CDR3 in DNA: TGTGCCAGCAGCAGGGACTCCAAAAACATTCAGTACTTC. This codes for CASSRDSKNIQYF.

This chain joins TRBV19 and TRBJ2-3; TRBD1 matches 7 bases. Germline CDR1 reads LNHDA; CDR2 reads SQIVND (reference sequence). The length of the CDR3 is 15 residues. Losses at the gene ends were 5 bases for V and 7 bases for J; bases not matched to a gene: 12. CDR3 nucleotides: TGTGCCAGTAGTCCCTTGGGACAGTTAGCGAATACGCAGTATTTT. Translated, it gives CASSPLGQLANTQYF. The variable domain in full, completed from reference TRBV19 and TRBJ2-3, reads DGGITQSPKYLFRKEGQNVTLSCEQNLNHDAMYWYRQDPGQGLRLIYYSQIVNDFQKGDIAEGYSVSREKKESFPLTVTSAQKNPTAFYLCASSPLGQLANTQYFGPGTRLTVL.